This entry features one T cell receptor beta chain sequence. Its antigen is unidentified. These data originate in a study of shared clonotypes between healthy human individuals. The length of the CDR3 is 17 residues. With V trimmed by 0 bases and J by 1 base, 5 bases remained unmatched. CDR1 is SGDLS and CDR2 is YYNGEE in the germline V gene. Study observations and caveats: Compared with memory subsets, naive subsets generally had larger estimated richness.

CD45RO-negative cells were positively selected for CCR7, leaving out terminally differentiated effector memory CD45RA+ cells. Adults of Caucasian background living in Nashville, Tennessee made up all donors. Sequenced by immunoSEQ multiplex PCR; TCRdb stores in-frame clones only, minus some. Counted here are 630,000 or so clones, about 98% occurring once; the ten biggest clones make up 0.3%. The clonotype was recovered from a man aged 25 to 40 in good health. The rearrangement uses TRBV9 and TRBJ2-1; 9 nucleotides match TRBD2. What was sequenced was naive CD8+ T cells sorted from blood. The CDR3 loop is CASSVARTSGSYNEQFF. CDR3 bases: TGTGCCAGCAGCGTAGCTCGCACTAGCGGGTCCTACAATGAGCAGTTCTTC.